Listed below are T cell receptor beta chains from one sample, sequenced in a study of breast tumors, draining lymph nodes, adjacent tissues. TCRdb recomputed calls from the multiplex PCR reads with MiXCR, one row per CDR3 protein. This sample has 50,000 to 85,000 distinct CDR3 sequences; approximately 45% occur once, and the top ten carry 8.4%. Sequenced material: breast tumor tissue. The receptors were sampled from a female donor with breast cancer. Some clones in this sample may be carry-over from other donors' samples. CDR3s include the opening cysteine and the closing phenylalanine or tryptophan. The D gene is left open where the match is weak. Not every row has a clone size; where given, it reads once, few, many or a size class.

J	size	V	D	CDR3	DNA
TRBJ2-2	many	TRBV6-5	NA	CASSFRPAGELFF	TGTGCCAGCAGTTTTCGACCGGCCGGGGAGCTGTTTTTT
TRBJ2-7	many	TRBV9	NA	CASSNPGGTEDYEQYF	TGTGCCAGCAGTAACCCGGGGGGGACAGAAGACTACGAGCAGTACTTC
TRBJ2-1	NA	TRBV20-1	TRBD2	CSARAGGRAEQFF	TGCAGTGCTAGAGCGGGAGGCCGGGCTGAGCAGTTCTTC
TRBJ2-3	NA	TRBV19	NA	CASSIAGATDTQYF	TGTGCCAGTAGTATAGCGGGAGCAACAGATACGCAGTATTTT
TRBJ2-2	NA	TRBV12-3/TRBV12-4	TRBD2	CASSQAGRGELFF	TGTGCCAGCAGTCAAGCGGGAAGAGGGGAGCTGTTTTTT
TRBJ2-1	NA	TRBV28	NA	CASSHLDPGQPYEQFF	TGTGCCAGCAGTCACCTTGATCCGGGACAACCGTATGAGCAGTTCTTC
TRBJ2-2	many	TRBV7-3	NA	CASSLNRATGELFF	TGTGCCAGCAGCTTAAACAGGGCCACCGGGGAGCTGTTTTTT
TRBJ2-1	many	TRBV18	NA	CASSPDLGNNEQFF	TGTGCCAGCTCACCTGATCTGGGGAACAATGAGCAGTTCTTC
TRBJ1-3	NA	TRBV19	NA	CASSIRPGNTIYF	TGTGCCAGTAGTATCCGCCCGGGAAACACCATATATTTT
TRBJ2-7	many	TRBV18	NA	CASSPGQDYEQYF	TGTGCCAGCTCACCGGGACAAGACTACGAGCAGTACTTC
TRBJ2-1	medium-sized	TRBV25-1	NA	CASSEYEASSSYNEQFF	TGTGCCAGCAGTGAATATGAGGCGTCGAGCTCCTACAATGAGCAGTTCTTC
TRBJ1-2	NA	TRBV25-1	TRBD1	CASSELGTGAGNGYTF	TGTGCCAGCAGTGAACTCGGGACAGGGGCCGGGAATGGCTACACCTTC
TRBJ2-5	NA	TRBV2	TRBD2	CASSRFGRVTSGGPETQYF	TGTGCCAGCAGCCGATTTGGACGGGTGACTAGCGGGGGCCCAGAGACCCAGTACTTC
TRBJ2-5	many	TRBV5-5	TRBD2	CASSPGVAGGQETQYF	TGTGCCAGCAGCCCCGGGGTAGCGGGGGGACAAGAGACCCAGTACTTC
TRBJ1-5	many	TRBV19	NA	CASTYGGERPQHF	TGTGCCAGTACGTACGGGGGGGAGAGGCCCCAGCATTTT
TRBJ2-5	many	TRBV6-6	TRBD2	CASRLGGAKETQYF	TGTGCCAGCAGACTCGGGGGGGCTAAAGAGACCCAGTACTTC
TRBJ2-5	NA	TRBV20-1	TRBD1	CSARGTGALISQYF	TGCAGTGCTAGGGGGACAGGGGCACTTATATCCCAGTACTTC
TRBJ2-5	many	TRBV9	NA	CASSVVAGTGETQYF	TGTGCCAGCAGCGTAGTAGCCGGGACGGGTGAGACCCAGTACTTC
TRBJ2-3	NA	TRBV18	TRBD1	CASSPGQGRTQYF	TGTGCCAGCTCACCAGGACAGGGACGTACGCAGTATTTT
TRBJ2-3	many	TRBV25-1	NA	CASSEYVSLTVAVRYF	TGTGCCAGCAGTGAATATGTTTCCCTGACAGTGGCCGTCAGGTATTTT
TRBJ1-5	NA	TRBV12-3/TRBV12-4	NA	CASSLWGDQPQHF	TGTGCCAGCAGTTTATGGGGGGATCAGCCCCAGCATTTT
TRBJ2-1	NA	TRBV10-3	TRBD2	CAISESGLAGASYNEQFF	TGTGCCATCAGTGAGTCGGGACTAGCGGGAGCTTCCTACAATGAGCAGTTCTTC
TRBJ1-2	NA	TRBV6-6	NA	CASSFYICSARETLTSYTF	NA
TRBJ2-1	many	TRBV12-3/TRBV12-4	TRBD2	CASSSAGAAYNEQFF	TGTGCCAGCAGTAGCGCGGGAGCGGCCTACAATGAGCAGTTCTTC
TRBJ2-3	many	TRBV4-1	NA	CASSQEGRSTDTQYF	TGCGCCAGCAGCCAAGAGGGGCGGAGCACAGATACGCAGTATTTT
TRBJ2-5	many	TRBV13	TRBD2	CASSAQTSGDQETQYF	TGTGCCAGCAGCGCCCAGACTAGCGGGGACCAAGAGACCCAGTACTTC
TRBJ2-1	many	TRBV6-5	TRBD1	CASTPGTGNNEQFF	TGTGCCAGCACCCCCGGGACAGGGAACAATGAGCAGTTCTTC
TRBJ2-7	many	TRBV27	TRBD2	CASSASGRQYF	TGTGCCAGCAGTGCTAGCGGCAGGCAGTACTTC
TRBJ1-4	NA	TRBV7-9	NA	CASSQEFGGAGRKLFF	TGTGCCAGCAGCCAAGAGTTTGGGGGGGCGGGGAGAAAACTGTTTTTT
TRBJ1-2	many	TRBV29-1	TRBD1	CSVEFSGQGAWGYTF	TGCAGCGTTGAGTTCTCGGGACAGGGGGCTTGGGGCTACACCTTC
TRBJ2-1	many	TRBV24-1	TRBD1	CATSDLQGTPYNEQFF	TGTGCCACCAGTGATCTACAGGGGACCCCCTACAATGAGCAGTTCTTC
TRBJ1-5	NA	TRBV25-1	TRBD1	CASIRLTGEGNQPQHF	TGTGCCAGCATCCGACTGACAGGGGAGGGAAATCAGCCCCAGCATTTT
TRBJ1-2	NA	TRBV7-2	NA	CASSLVGGGLWYGYTF	TGTGCCAGCAGCTTAGTTGGCGGCGGGTTATGGTATGGCTACACCTTC
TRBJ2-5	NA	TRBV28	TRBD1	CASSTGTGGSASRLGTQYF	TGTGCCAGCAGTACCGGGACAGGGGGCTCCGCTAGTAGATTGGGGACCCAGTACTTC
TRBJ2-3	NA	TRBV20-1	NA	CRARYQPKPDTQYF	TGCAGAGCAAGGTACCAGCCCAAGCCCGATACGCAGTATTTT
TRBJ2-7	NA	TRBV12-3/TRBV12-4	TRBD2	CASSLAGLAGVKQYF	TGTGCCAGCAGTTTAGCCGGACTGGCGGGAGTCAAGCAGTACTTC
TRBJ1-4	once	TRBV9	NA	CASSVAGDEKLFF	TGTGCCAGCAGCGTAGCTGGGGATGAAAAACTGTTTTTT
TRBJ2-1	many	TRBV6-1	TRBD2	CASSGTSGTEQFF	TGTGCCAGCAGCGGGACTAGCGGGACCGAGCAGTTCTTC
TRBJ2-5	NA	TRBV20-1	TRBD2	CSATLSGSRETQYF	TGCAGTGCTACCCTTAGCGGGAGTCGGGAGACCCAGTACTTC
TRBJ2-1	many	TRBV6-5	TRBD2	CATKLAGGYNEQFF	TGTGCCACCAAACTAGCGGGAGGATACAATGAGCAGTTCTTC
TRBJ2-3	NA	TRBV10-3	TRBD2	CAISSRTSGLTDTQYF	TGTGCCATCAGTTCACGGACTAGCGGGCTCACAGATACGCAGTATTTT
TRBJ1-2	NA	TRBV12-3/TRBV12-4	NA	CASSPDGRGTSGYTF	TGTGCCAGCAGCCCAGATGGTAGGGGAACTAGCGGCTACACCTTC
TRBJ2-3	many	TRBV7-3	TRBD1	CASSTGTGVTDTQYF	TGTGCCAGCAGCACTGGGACAGGGGTCACAGATACGCAGTATTTT
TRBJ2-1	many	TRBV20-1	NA	CSARASRGYNEQFF	TGCAGTGCTAGAGCTAGCAGGGGTTACAATGAGCAGTTCTTC
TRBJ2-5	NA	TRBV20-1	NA	CSAERPNYGEETQHF	TGCAGTGCGGAAAGACCTAACTATGGGGAGGAGACCCAGCACTTC